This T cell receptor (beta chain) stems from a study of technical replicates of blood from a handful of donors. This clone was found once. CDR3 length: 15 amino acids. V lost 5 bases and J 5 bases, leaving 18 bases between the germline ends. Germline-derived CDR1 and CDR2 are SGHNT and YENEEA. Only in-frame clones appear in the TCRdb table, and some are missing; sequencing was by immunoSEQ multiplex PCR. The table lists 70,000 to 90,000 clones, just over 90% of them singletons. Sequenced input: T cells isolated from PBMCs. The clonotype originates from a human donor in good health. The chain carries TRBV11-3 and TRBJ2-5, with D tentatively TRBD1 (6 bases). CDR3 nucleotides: TGTGCCAGCAGCCCCCCCCTACAGGGTTGGGAGACCCAGTACTTC. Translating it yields CASSPPLQGWETQYF.